This T cell receptor (beta chain) was retrieved from a study of blood T cell repertoires in COVID-19. Study context: Researchers got acute and convalescent COVID-19 samples from the United States, Italy and Spain.

Study processing details: For nucleated cells, counts were estimated from reference gene primer amplification. Repertoires were generated with immunoSEQ multiplex PCR, while TCRdb's copy carries only in-frame clones and drops some. V, J and clone size reflect that table, while D and trimming were determined from the DNA. The profile shows nearly 70,000 clones, roughly 90% of them singletons. This TCR was recovered from a man aged 40-55 years with COVID-19, enrolled during active disease. The sequenced material came from peripheral blood.

The CDR3 is CASSYSRQMPGNTIYF. The CDR3 DNA reads TGTGCCAGCAGTTACTCGAGGCAGATGCCTGGAAACACCATATATTTT. The chain has TRBV6-5 and TRBJ1-3; D ambiguous. This CDR3 comprises 16 residues. V lost 0 bases and J 2 bases, leaving 11 bases between the germline ends. The germline CDR1 and CDR2 sequences are MNHEY and SVGAGI.